This entry lists 12 T cell receptor beta chains sequenced from one sample in a study of cytomegalovirus exposure and HLA in healthy donors. Vbeta (60) and Jbeta (13) primers were used in the PCR. Clones were read by immunoSEQ multiplex PCR, and TCRdb kept only the in-frame ones, dropping some. The sample lists 150,000 or so clones, almost 85% occurring once. Source material: PBMCs. These receptors were taken from a man aged 30-40 years in good health and CMV-seropositive.

The V gene is TRBV11-2, the J gene TRBJ1-5; D gene unclear. Per the germline V gene, CDR1 is SGHAT and CDR2 is FQNNGV. Trimming took 3 bases from V and 3 from J, leaving 18 bases between them. The CDR3 loop spans 17 amino acids. The CDR3 spells CASSLPQRFSFNQPQHF. The DNA of the CDR3 is TGTGCCAGCAGCTTGCCTCAGAGGTTTTCGTTCAATCAGCCCCAGCATTTT.

The chain joins TRBV29-1 to TRBJ1-1, with 7 nucleotides matching TRBD1. This CDR3 has 14 amino acids. The trim removed 4 bases at V and 0 bases at J, leaving 5 bases unmatched. Germline assignment: CDR1 SQVTM and CDR2 ANQGSEA. The DNA for the CDR3 is TGCAGCGTTGGTTGGGACAGAATGAACACTGAAGCTTTCTTT. Its translation is CSVGWDRMNTEAFF.

V is TRBV13 and J is TRBJ2-2; the D gene is possibly TRBD2 (5 bases). CDR1 is PRHDT, CDR2 FYEKMQ, per germline (reference sequence). V lost 5 bases and J 8 bases, leaving 9 bases between the germline ends. The CDR3 runs to 12 residues. CDR3 DNA: TGTGCCAGCAGCGCCCGGGGAGGGGAGCTGTTTTTT. It codes for CASSARGGELFF.

The chain joins TRBV27 to TRBJ2-1; 8 bases line up with TRBD2. CDR3 length: 13 amino acids. CDR1 MNHEY and CDR2 SMNVEV come from the germline V gene (reference sequence). J lost 7 bases, V lost 6 bases, and 5 bases had no gene match. The CDR3 DNA follows: TGTGCCAGCAGAGTAGCGGGAAGAAATGAGCAGTTCTTC. Amino acid sequence: CASRVAGRNEQFF.

V and J are TRBV14 and TRBJ2-2; TRBD2 is a possible D gene (6 bases). The CDR3 length is 14 residues. Germline V gives CDR1 SGHDN, CDR2 FVKESK. V shed 5 bases and J shed 6 bases, with 13 bases lying between them. The CDR3 loop is CASSVTSWSGELFF. CDR3 nucleotides: TGTGCCAGCAGCGTGACTAGTTGGTCCGGGGAGCTGTTTTTT.

The rearrangement joins TRBV4-1 to TRBJ2-1; D possibly corresponds to TRBD2 (6 bases). Per germline, CDR1 MGHRA and CDR2 YSYEKL. Trimming took off 0 bases at V and 0 bases at J, with 12 bases between the two ends. This CDR3 has 17 residues. The CDR3: CASSQDPGRSSYNEQFF. In DNA, the CDR3 is TGCGCCAGCAGCCAAGATCCAGGGAGGAGCTCCTACAATGAGCAGTTCTTC.

V gene TRBV5-1 combines with J gene TRBJ2-2; 7 nucleotides line up with TRBD1. Germline lookup yields CDR1 SGHRS and CDR2 YFSETQ. J was trimmed by 2 bases and V by 1 base; bases with no gene match: 5. The CDR3 has 16 amino acids. The CDR3 DNA reads as TGCGCCAGCAGCTTGCTGGGACAGCTAAACACCGGGGAGCTGTTTTTT. It is translated as CASSLLGQLNTGELFF. Together with reference TRBV5-1 and TRBJ2-2, the CDR3 gives the full variable domain: KAGVTQTPRYLIKTRGQQVTLSCSPISGHRSVSWYQQTPGQGLQFLFEYFSETQRNKGNFPGRFSGRQFSNSRSEMNVSTLELGDSALYLCASSLLGQLNTGELFFGEGSRLTVL.

In regard to this clone: The sample contains more than one DNA sequence encoding this CDR3. The chain combines TRBV18 with TRBJ1-6, with D unresolved. Germline assignment: CDR1 KGHSH and CDR2 LQKENI. V lost 3 bases and J lost 5, with 8 bases in between. This CDR3 contains 14 residues. CDR3 protein: CASSPDRDNSPLHF. The DNA of the CDR3 is TGTGCCAGCTCACCGGATCGGGATAATTCACCCCTCCACTTT.

The rearrangement links TRBV30 to TRBJ2-5; TRBD2 might be the D (6 bases). V was shortened by 5 bases and J by 5 bases, with 6 bases between the two germline ends. Germline assignment: CDR1 GTSNPN and CDR2 SVGIG (reference sequence). This CDR3 spans 10 amino acids. The CDR3 DNA reads TGTGCCTGGGGGGGGGAGACCCAGTACTTC. The encoded protein is CAWGGETQYF.

The rearrangement joins TRBV6-5 to TRBJ2-7; D may be TRBD2 (5 bases). Germline loops: CDR1 MNHEY, CDR2 SVGAGI. Trimming removed 2 bases at V and 6 bases at J, with 14 bases between. CDR3 length: 14 amino acids. CDR3 protein: CASSYPGEGSEQYF. In DNA, the CDR3 is TGTGCCAGCAGTTACCCCGGTGAGGGTAGCGAGCAGTACTTC.

The rearrangement joins TRBV27 to TRBJ2-7; 8 bases line up with TRBD2. Looked up from germline, CDR1 is MNHEY and CDR2 is SMNVEV (reference sequence). V trimming: 5 bases; J trimming: 5 bases; junction bases outside the gene matches: 8. This CDR3 contains 14 residues. The CDR3 nucleotides read TGTGCCAGCAGTCCCGGACTAGCACCCCACGAGCAGTACTTC. Translated, it gives CASSPGLAPHEQYF.

This clone was seen more than once but under ten times. The rearrangement uses TRBV5-8 and TRBJ2-7, with 7 positions matching TRBD2. The J segment lost 2 bases and the V segment lost 6 bases, leaving 8 bases of the junction unmatched. The CDR3 loop spans 14 amino acids. Germline lookup yields CDR1 SGHTS and CDR2 YDEGEE. The CDR3 sequence: CASTPPGLTYEQYF. DNA of the CDR3: TGTGCCAGCACACCCCCGGGACTAACCTACGAGCAGTACTTC.